The 21 T cell receptor beta chains presented below share a single source sample, sequenced in a study of blood T cells in healthy people across ages. Alongside a J-beta primer mix, a sample-barcoded 5' primer served in a second PCR lasting about 7 to 11 cycles. A single record per CDR3 protein comes from TCRdb applying MiXCR to the 5' RACE reads. The sample has fewer than 2,000,000 distinct CDR3 sequences; roughly 30% are singletons. Sequenced: blood. The source is a woman in her 30s in good health.

The chain has TRBV10-1 and TRBJ1-6, with D unresolved. The V and J ends lost 4 bases and 10 bases respectively, with 11 bases between them. The germline gives CDR1 WNHNN, CDR2 SYGVQD (reference sequence). The CDR3 has 13 amino acids. The CDR3 protein is CASSGSDGSPLHF. CDR3 nucleotides: TGCGCCAGCAGTGGGTCCGACGGATCACCCCTCCACTTT.

This clonotype occurred a few times. The V gene is TRBV6-4, the J gene TRBJ2-5, with 8 bases lining up with TRBD2. The CDR3 runs to 18 residues. Trimming removed 4 bases from V and 5 bases from J; junction bases left unmatched: 18. The germline CDR1 and CDR2 sequences are MRHNA and SNTAGT. The CDR3 sequence is CASSGSVTSEKLKETQYF. CDR3 sequence (DNA): TGTGCCAGCAGTGGGAGCGTGACTAGCGAGAAGCTCAAGGAGACCCAGTACTTC.

Only a few counts were recorded for this clonotype. The rearrangement joins TRBV20-1 to TRBJ2-1; 9 bases fit TRBD1. The germline V gene encodes CDR1 DFQATT and CDR2 SNEGSKA (reference sequence). J gave up 6 bases and V 6 bases, and 9 bases lay outside the gene matches. The CDR3 consists of 14 residues. Written as DNA, the CDR3 is TGCAGTGCGACCCCCGGGACAGGGACCAATGAGCAGTTCTTC. Its protein product is CSATPGTGTNEQFF.

This clonotype has a handful of counts. The chain links TRBV27 to TRBJ2-7, with D possibly TRBD2 on 6 matching bases. With 3 bases removed from V and 3 bases from J, the gap between germline ends came to 18 bases. CDR1 and CDR2 (germline): MNHEY, SMNVEV (reference sequence). The CDR3 loop spans 16 amino acids. In DNA, the CDR3 is TGTGCCAGCAGTTTCCGGGACTCAATTGCCGGCTACGAGCAGTACTTC. This gives the protein CASSFRDSIAGYEQYF.

The V and J genes are TRBV6-1 and TRBJ2-3; possibly TRBD2 for D (6 bases). CDR1 is MNHNS, CDR2 SASEGT, per germline. CDR3 length: 15 residues. Trimming removed 0 bases from V and 6 bases from J, with 13 bases in between. The CDR3 bases are TGTGCCAGCAGTGAAGCGCTTAGTGGGGGGGATACGCAGTATTTT. Protein: CASSEALSGGDTQYF.

V gene TRBV11-2 combines with J gene TRBJ2-7, with D perhaps matching TRBD2 (5 bases). V shed 3 bases and J shed 2 bases, with 11 bases lying between them. The CDR3 length is 14 residues. CDR1 and CDR2 from the germline V gene are SGHAT and FQNNGV. The CDR3: CASSLRTDPYEQYF. Written as DNA, the CDR3 is TGTGCCAGCAGCTTGCGGACTGACCCCTACGAGCAGTACTTC.

This clonotype was detected only a few times. CDR3 bases: TGCAGCGTGGGCATCGGGACTAGCGGGATCTCTGGGGCCAACGTCCTGACTTTC. Translated, it gives CSVGIGTSGISGANVLTF. V usage is TRBV29-1 and J usage is TRBJ2-6, with 13 bases identical to TRBD2. The junction had 8 bases not matched to a gene; V was cut back by 6 bases and J by 0 bases. This CDR3 is built from 18 residues. Germline values: CDR1 SQVTM, CDR2 ANQGSEA. Complete variable domain (other parts from reference TRBV29-1 and TRBJ2-6): SAVISQKPSRDICQRGTSLTIQCQVDSQVTMMFWYRQQPGQSLTLIATANQGSEATYESGFVIDKFPISRPNLTFSTLTVSNMSPEDSSIYLCSVGIGTSGISGANVLTFGAGSRLTVL.

This clonotype was found a few times. This chain connects TRBV27 to TRBJ2-7; 8 bases are shared with TRBD2. CDR3 length equals 14 residues. The V gene end was trimmed by 4 bases and the J gene end by 0 bases; junction bases not matched to a gene: 2. The V gene's germline CDR1 is MNHEY and CDR2 SMNVEV (reference sequence). The CDR3 nucleotides read TGTGCCAGCAGTTGGGGACTAGACTCCTACGAGCAGTACTTC. As protein: CASSWGLDSYEQYF.

CDR3: CSASGGPNGFF. The CDR3 DNA reads as TGCAGTGCTAGTGGGGGACCGAACGGTTTCTTT. The V gene is TRBV20-1, the J gene TRBJ1-1; D is possibly TRBD1 (5 bases). The CDR3 length is 11 residues. The V and J ends lost 3 bases and 13 bases respectively, with 15 bases between them. CDR1 is DFQATT and CDR2 is SNEGSKA in the germline V gene (reference sequence).

This chain's CDR3 is CASGGGHQPQHF. CDR3 nucleotides: TGTGCCAGCGGAGGGGGCCATCAGCCCCAGCATTTT. The rearrangement joins TRBV6-5 to TRBJ1-5; 7 positions match TRBD1. Germline-derived CDR1 and CDR2 are MNHEY and SVGAGI. This CDR3 comprises 12 residues. Germline trimming cut 8 bases from V and 5 bases from J; bases unmatched to any gene: 3.

The J gene is TRBJ2-4, the V gene TRBV5-1; weak D call: TRBD1 (6 bases). V lost 4 bases to trimming and J lost 0 bases, with 17 bases between them. Germline V gene lookup returns CDR1 SGHRS and CDR2 YFSETQ. The CDR3 runs to 17 residues. The DNA of the CDR3 is TGCGCCAGCAGCGGTAAAACAGGGAACGAAGCCAAAAACATTCAGTACTTC. The encoded protein is CASSGKTGNEAKNIQYF.

This clonotype was seen a few times. The CDR3 sequence: CASSSGTGGTSTDTQYF. In nucleotides, the CDR3 is TGCGCCAGCAGTTCCGGGACAGGGGGAACTAGCACAGATACGCAGTATTTT. V gene TRBV5-1 combines with J gene TRBJ2-3, with TRBD1 matching 11 bases. Per germline, CDR1 SGHRS and CDR2 YFSETQ. The CDR3 sequence is 17 residues long. Germline trimming cut 5 bases from V and 0 bases from J; bases unmatched to any gene: 8.

This clonotype was observed a single time. The chain joins TRBV7-3 to TRBJ2-7; D is ambiguous. The J call may be faulty, since TRBJ2-5 better matches the DNA end. The germline gives CDR1 SGHTA, CDR2 FQGTGA. The CDR3 consists of 14 residues. CDR3 protein: CASSLSGPIGTQYF. The DNA of the CDR3 is TGTGCCAGCAGCTTATCCGGGCCGATTGGGACCCAGTACTTC.

About this clonotype: A junction end diverges from the germline sequence, so it may reflect a read error. The rearrangement uses TRBV9 and TRBJ2-5, with 8 bases fitting TRBD1. The CDR3 sequence is 16 residues long. Germline V gene data show CDR1 as SGDLS and CDR2 as YYNGEE. CDR3 protein: CAGSVGGRGLGETQYF. CDR3 in DNA: TGTGCCGGCAGCGTAGGGGGCAGGGGGCTGGGGGAGACCCAGTACTTC. Together with reference TRBV9 and TRBJ2-5, the CDR3 gives the full variable domain: DSGVTQTPKHLITATGQRVTLRCSPRSGDLSVYWYQQSLDQGLQFLIQYYNGEERAKGNILERFSAQQFPDLHSELNLSSLELGDSALYFCAGSVGGRGLGETQYFGPGTRLLVL.

This clonotype has ten or more counts. J is TRBJ2-5 and V is TRBV20-1; TRBD2 agrees at 10 bases. Trimming took 4 bases from V and 6 from J; bases not matched to a gene: 11. CDR1 is DFQATT and CDR2 is SNEGSKA in the germline V gene (reference sequence). This CDR3 comprises 15 residues. CDR3 sequence (DNA): TGCAGTGCTAACCCTGAAGCGGGGGGGCCTCAGACCCAGTACTTC. Its protein is CSANPEAGGPQTQYF.

The chain uses TRBV15 and TRBJ2-7; no clear D. Germline V gene data show CDR1 as LNHNV and CDR2 as YYDKDF (reference sequence). Trimming removed 1 base from V and 4 bases from J, with 17 bases in between. This CDR3 has 16 amino acids. CDR3 residues: CATSRVPEGLGYEQYF. In DNA, the CDR3 is TGTGCCACCAGCAGAGTGCCGGAAGGTTTAGGTTACGAGCAGTACTTC. Supplemented by reference TRBV15 and TRBJ2-7, the full variable domain reads DAMVIQNPRYQVTQFGKPVTLSCSQTLNHNVMYWYQQKSSQAPKLLFHYYDKDFNNEADTPDNFQSRRPNTSFCFLDIRSPGLGDTAMYLCATSRVPEGLGYEQYFGPGTRLTVT.

The chain recombines TRBV30 with TRBJ1-2; perhaps TRBD1 as D (5 bases). Germline V gives CDR1 GTSNPN, CDR2 SVGIG (reference sequence). The CDR3 length is 12 residues. V gave up 4 bases and J gave up 4 bases, with 10 bases separating them. CDR3 bases: TGTGCCTGGATGCGGGGCGGCTATGGCTACACCTTC. This encodes CAWMRGGYGYTF.

In its sample, this clonotype was seen a few times. This rearrangement joins TRBV20-1 to TRBJ2-1; D perhaps matches TRBD2 (5 bases). V was clipped by 5 bases and J by 1 base, with 12 bases between them. This CDR3 region has 14 residues. Germline CDR1 and CDR2: DFQATT and SNEGSKA (reference sequence). CDR3 region: CSAHLARSYNEQFF. CDR3 coding DNA: TGCAGTGCTCATCTAGCTAGGTCCTACAATGAGCAGTTCTTC.

The V gene is TRBV28, the J gene TRBJ2-3, with D possibly being TRBD2 (6 bases). Germline V gene data show CDR1 as MDHEN and CDR2 as SYDVKM. The CDR3 is 18 residues long. V was shortened by 3 bases and J by 2 bases, with 21 bases between the two germline ends. CDR3 amino acids: CASSFVGGGPDYTDTQYF. The CDR3 nucleotides read TGTGCCAGCAGTTTCGTTGGCGGAGGGCCAGATTACACAGATACGCAGTATTTT.

This clonotype was found a few times. The chain couples TRBV28 to TRBJ2-1; D possibly uses TRBD1 or TRBD2 (5 bases each). In germline, CDR1 is MDHEN, CDR2 SYDVKM. The CDR3 totals 14 residues. V was clipped by 4 bases and J by 7 bases, with 14 bases between them. CDR3 bases: TGTGCCAGCAGTTACCGGGACCGCGATAATGAGCAGTTCTTC. Its protein product is CASSYRDRDNEQFF.

This clonotype was found many times. The J gene is TRBJ1-4, the V gene TRBV30; D uncertain. Trimming pared 1 base from V and 7 bases from J, leaving 4 bases between. This CDR3 spans 11 amino acids. Germline CDR1 is GTSNPN and CDR2 is SVGIG (reference sequence). This CDR3 is CAWSDREKLFF. In DNA form, the CDR3 reads TGTGCCTGGAGTGATCGTGAAAAACTGTTTTTT.